This T cell receptor (beta chain) was recovered during a study of CD8 T cells in ankylosing spondylitis (dated by TCRdb to about 2017). For the study in its entirety: The study set out to find disease-linked TCR variants by profiling T cell receptor beta repertoires in ankylosing spondylitis patients and healthy donors. In total, the full study cohort was made up of some 110 healthy donors and approximately 24 ankylosing spondylitis patients. Peripheral blood samples were taken, and synovial fluid was additionally collected from ankylosing spondylitis patients.

TCRdb lists the instrument as Illumina HiSeq 2500. Quantitative 5'-RACE with molecular barcodes was the method used to prepare the TCR beta libraries. As for how the authors treated the data: A new computational method based on a probabilistic model of VDJ rearrangement was used to identify disease-linked TCR variants. The public reads were run again by TCRdb, first through fastp at Q25 and then through MiXCR, and only productive beta chains were kept. Rows are unified per CDR3 protein, each entry keeping the most common DNA and genes. TCRdb's processing, not the authors' own work, is the source of the V and J calls. The sample table holds under 250,000 distinct CDR3 sequences, of which approximately 11% were seen once. The ten largest clones capture 6% to 7.5% of the sample. At least ten counts were recorded for this clonotype. The antigen it recognizes is unknown. No much larger clone is present one base from it, and per-base qualities are unavailable.

The CDR3 holds 15 amino acids from the cysteine to the phenylalanine. Kept here is only the CDR3 DNA, which spans 45 bases and is read in frame from base 1. The germline V gene sets CDR1 to MNHNS and CDR2 to SASEGT. V is cut back by 8 bases and J by 7 bases, with 10 bases in the junction unmatched. What the research found in general, with its limitations: Some TCR beta motif variants had previously been reported in synovial fluid and blood of reactive arthritis patients, which suggested common disease-initiation mechanisms. Blood from ankylosing spondylitis patients appeared to be characterized by a TCR beta motif made up of under ten highly homologous amino acid variants. Significant enrichment of the disease-linked clones was reported in matched synovial fluid samples from ankylosing spondylitis patients. The disease-linked clones had a CD8+ phenotype and were found at relatively low frequencies in peripheral blood.

The receptor comes from a male donor with ankylosing spondylitis or in good health (not recorded which). This receptor chain uses TRBV6-1 and TRBJ1-6, with TRBD1 identical over 8 junction bases. The sample taken for sequencing was blood, either unsorted or a sorted T cell fraction (not recorded which). This receptor has the CDR3 CASLKDRAVNSPLHF. Read as DNA, the sequence is TGTGCCAGCCTGAAGGACAGGGCAGTAAATTCACCCCTCCACTTT.